The 5 T cell receptor beta chains below were found in one sample sequenced in a study of molecular identifiers for immune sequencing clone quantification. Via MiXCR, TCRdb re-called the PCR reads, giving one row per CDR3 protein. This table holds more than 250,000 distinct CDR3 sequences, 20% to 25% found once. Sequencing input: naive CD8+ T cells from blood, with Jurkat cell RNA spiked in. The subset is: FACS-sorted CD8+CD4-CCR7+CD45RA+ naive T cells. The receptors were gathered from a human donor in good health. Some libraries in this study had Jurkat cell RNA spiked in.

This clonotype was detected ten times or more. This rearrangement joins TRBV7-2 to TRBJ1-1; 9 positions agree with TRBD1. V was pared by 5 bases and J by 2 bases, with 9 bases of the junction left unmatched. The length of the CDR3 is 16 residues. Germline V lookup: CDR1 SGHTA, CDR2 FQGNSA. CDR3 in amino acids: CASSQGQGGGNTEAFF. CDR3 nucleotides: TGTGCCAGCAGCCAGGGACAGGGAGGGGGTAACACTGAAGCTTTCTTT.

This clonotype was seen at least ten times. V usage is TRBV14 and J usage is TRBJ2-3; D is unclear. The CDR3 totals 15 residues. The V and J ends lost 0 bases and 0 bases respectively, with 7 bases between them. Germline V lookup: CDR1 SGHDN, CDR2 FVKESK. This CDR3 reads CASSQERSSTDTQYF. CDR3 coding DNA: TGTGCCAGCAGCCAAGAAAGGTCCAGCACAGATACGCAGTATTTT.

This clonotype was seen a handful of times. V usage is TRBV19 and J usage is TRBJ2-7, with D possibly being TRBD2 (5 bases). V was shortened by 3 bases and J by 2 bases, with 11 bases between the two germline ends. Germline CDR1 and CDR2: LNHDA and SQIVND (reference sequence). The CDR3 runs to 14 residues. The CDR3 here is CASSMSGRAYEQYF. CDR3 DNA sequence: TGTGCCAGTAGTATGTCGGGGAGAGCCTACGAGCAGTACTTC.

This clonotype was seen a handful of times. The genes are TRBV15 and TRBJ2-5; the D is unclear. The length of the CDR3 is 14 residues. Germline lookup yields CDR1 LNHNV and CDR2 YYDKDF (reference sequence). V was trimmed by 5 bases and J by 1 base, leaving 11 bases between them. DNA for the CDR3: TGTGCCACCAGCTCCGGTTGGGGCCAAGAGACCCAGTACTTC. Its translation: CATSSGWGQETQYF.

Points on this clonotype: A much larger clonotype is one base distant, so this may be a read error. This chain joins TRBV4-1 and TRBJ2-7; the D gene is possibly TRBD2 (6 bases). Germline CDR1 and CDR2: MGHRA and YSYEKL. CDR3 length: 13 residues. The CDR3 bases are TGCGCCAGCAGCCAAGGCGGGACCTACGGGCAGTACTTC. It encodes CASSQGGTYGQYF.